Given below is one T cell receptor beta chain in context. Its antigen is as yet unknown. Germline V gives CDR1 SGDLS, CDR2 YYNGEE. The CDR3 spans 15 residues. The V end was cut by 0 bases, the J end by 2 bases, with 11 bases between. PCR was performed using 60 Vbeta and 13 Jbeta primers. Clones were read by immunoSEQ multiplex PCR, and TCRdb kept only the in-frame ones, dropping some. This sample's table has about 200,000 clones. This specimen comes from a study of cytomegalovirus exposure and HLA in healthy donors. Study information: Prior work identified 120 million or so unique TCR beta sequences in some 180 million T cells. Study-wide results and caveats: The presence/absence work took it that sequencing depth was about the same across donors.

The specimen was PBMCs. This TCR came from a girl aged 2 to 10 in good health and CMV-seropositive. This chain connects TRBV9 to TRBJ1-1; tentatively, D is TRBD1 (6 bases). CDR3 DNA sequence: TGTGCCAGCAGCGTAGGAGACAGGCTTAACACTGAAGCTTTCTTT. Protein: CASSVGDRLNTEAFF.